One sample yielded the 28 T cell receptor beta chains listed below, sequenced in a study of cytomegalovirus exposure and HLA in healthy donors. Sequencing was performed with immunoSEQ multiplex PCR; in TCRdb, only in-frame clones are kept and a portion is missing. The data show about 69,000 clones, nearly 96% seen once. Sequenced: PBMCs. The source is a woman in her late teens or twenties in good health and CMV-seropositive.

J is TRBJ2-6 and V is TRBV7-2, with D unresolved. This CDR3 has 14 amino acids. V was cut by 5 bases and J by 4 bases, with 9 bases left in between. The germline V gene encodes CDR1 SGHTA and CDR2 FQGNSA. The CDR3 sequence is CASSPLSGANVLTF. DNA for the CDR3: TGTGCCAGCAGCCCGCTATCAGGGGCCAACGTCCTGACTTTC.

For this clone: An end of the junction differs from the germline gene, which may be a read error. The chain links TRBV7-7 to TRBJ2-1; 7 bases agree with TRBD2. Looked up from germline, CDR1 is SSHAT and CDR2 is FNYEAQ (reference sequence). This CDR3 spans 15 amino acids. This CDR3 reads CASSLFLAAYNEQFF. As DNA, the CDR3 is TGTGCTAGCAGCTTATTCCTAGCGGCCTACAATGAGCAGTTCTTC.

The rearrangement uses TRBV9 and TRBJ2-1; TRBD2 is a possible D gene (6 bases). The length of the CDR3 is 15 residues. Trimming stripped 4 bases from V and 5 bases from J, with 16 bases between. Germline CDR1 reads SGDLS; CDR2 reads YYNGEE. The CDR3 DNA reads TGTGCCAGCAGCACGGCGGGGCAGACAAACAATGAGCAGTTCTTC. Its translation is CASSTAGQTNNEQFF.

This chain joins TRBV18 and TRBJ2-7, with 7 positions matching TRBD2. Germline V gene lookup returns CDR1 KGHSH and CDR2 LQKENI. Unmatched junction bases numbered 5, after V lost 1 base and J lost 5 bases. CDR3 length equals 14 residues. CDR3 coding DNA: TGTGCCAGCTCACCACGGCGGGAGTTTGACGAGCAGTACTTC. It yields the protein CASSPRREFDEQYF.

The chain carries TRBV5-1 and TRBJ1-1; 11 nucleotides line up with TRBD1. J gave up 4 bases and V 2 bases, and 4 bases lay outside the gene matches. The CDR3 totals 15 residues. The germline V gene encodes CDR1 SGHRS and CDR2 YFSETQ. The CDR3 DNA is TGCGCCAGCAGCTTAGGGGACAGGGGGGTCACTGAAGCTTTCTTT. It yields the protein CASSLGDRGVTEAFF.

This chain joins TRBV6-6 and TRBJ1-2; the D is unclear. The CDR3 length is 13 residues. The germline V and J ends were trimmed by 2 bases and 7 bases, with 11 bases remaining between them. CDR1 is MNHNY and CDR2 is SVGAGI in the germline V gene (reference sequence). CDR3 protein: CASSYEGLGGYTF. CDR3 DNA sequence: TGTGCCAGCAGTTACGAGGGCCTGGGTGGCTACACCTTC.

This clone occurred a few times. V usage is TRBV25-1 and J usage is TRBJ1-2; D is uncertain. Germline CDR1 MGHDK, CDR2 SYGVNS. V lost 3 bases and J 5 bases, leaving 4 bases between the germline ends. This CDR3 is built from 11 residues. CDR3 region: CASSDGYGYTF. In DNA form, the CDR3 reads TGTGCCAGCAGTGACGGGTATGGCTACACCTTC.

The V call is TRBV7-9, the J call TRBJ2-7; possibly TRBD2 for D (6 bases). V lost 2 bases, J lost 5 bases, and 13 bases lay in between. Germline CDR1 and CDR2: SEHNR and FQNEAQ (reference sequence). There are 14 residues in the CDR3. CDR3 in DNA: TGTGCCAGCAGCTTACCGGGACTTAGGGACGAGCAGTACTTC. Protein product: CASSLPGLRDEQYF.

This sequence joins TRBV7-2 and TRBJ1-4; 8 bases are shared with TRBD1. Germline lookup yields CDR1 SGHTA and CDR2 FQGNSA. The V and J ends lost 4 bases and 4 bases, in that order; junction bases with no gene match: 8. The CDR3 runs to 16 residues. The CDR3 spells CASSSQGQVFNEKLFF. The CDR3 coding sequence is TGTGCCAGCAGCTCTCAGGGACAGGTGTTTAATGAAAAACTGTTTTTT.

This chain uses TRBV5-1 with TRBJ2-2; 7 bases are a match to TRBD2. The ends lost 0 bases at V and 2 bases at J; junction bases unmatched: 10. The V gene's germline CDR1 is SGHRS and CDR2 YFSETQ. The CDR3 spans 18 residues. For the CDR3, the DNA is TGCGCCAGCAGCTTGGACGGGGCTACTAGCGTTAACACCGGGGAGCTGTTTTTT. This translates into CASSLDGATSVNTGELFF.

The chain recombines TRBV28 with TRBJ2-4, with 10 bases fitting TRBD1. Germline V gene lookup returns CDR1 MDHEN and CDR2 SYDVKM. V was pared by 5 bases and J by 6 bases, with 10 bases of the junction left unmatched. The CDR3 loop spans 16 amino acids. This chain's CDR3 is CASSPATGGSGNIQYF. CDR3 DNA: TGTGCCAGCAGTCCCGCGACAGGGGGCTCGGGAAACATTCAGTACTTC.

The gene calls are TRBV29-1 and TRBJ2-5; no clear D gene. CDR3 length equals 17 residues. CDR1 and CDR2 (germline): SQVTM, ANQGSEA. V was trimmed by 5 bases and J by 2 bases, leaving 24 bases between them. CDR3 region: CSVFFRDRPADQETQYF. Written as DNA, the CDR3 is TGCAGCGTTTTTTTCCGTGATCGTCCGGCGGATCAAGAGACCCAGTACTTC.

The chain uses TRBV10-2 and TRBJ2-2, with D perhaps matching TRBD2 (5 bases). Germline assignment: CDR1 WSHSY and CDR2 SAAADI. Trimming stripped 7 bases from V and 7 bases from J, with 16 bases between. This CDR3 has 14 residues. The CDR3 protein is CASMRLAGDGELFF. CDR3 in DNA: TGCGCCAGCATGAGGCTAGCAGGTGACGGGGAGCTGTTTTTT.

The chain joins TRBV11-2 to TRBJ2-5; 13 bases line up with TRBD2. V shed 4 bases and J 2 bases; nucleotides not matched to a gene: 7. The CDR3 contains 17 residues. Germline CDR1 is SGHAT and CDR2 is FQNNGV. CDR3 sequence: CASSSGLAGRAQETQYF. As DNA, the CDR3 is TGTGCCAGCAGCTCGGGACTAGCGGGACGAGCGCAAGAGACCCAGTACTTC.

The chain carries TRBV4-2 and TRBJ2-1; TRBD2 agrees at 12 bases. V was pared by 5 bases and J by 9 bases, with 8 bases of the junction left unmatched. The CDR3 spans 15 residues. The germline V gene has CDR1 LGHNA and CDR2 YNFKEQ. In nucleotides, the CDR3 is TGTGCCAGCAGCGAAGGACTAGCGGGAAACGGTGAGCAGTTCTTC. This gives the protein CASSEGLAGNGEQFF.

The chain couples TRBV11-1 to TRBJ1-1, with TRBD1 identical over 8 bases. Germline-derived CDR1 and CDR2 are SGHAT and FQDESV (reference sequence). J lost 2 bases, V lost 0 bases, and 5 bases had no gene match. The CDR3 contains 16 residues. This CDR3 reads CASSLALTGVNTEAFF. CDR3 bases: TGTGCCAGCAGCTTAGCCCTGACAGGGGTTAACACTGAAGCTTTCTTT.

The chain combines TRBV15 with TRBJ1-1; TRBD1 might be the D (6 bases). The CDR3 is 17 residues long. V lost 4 bases and J lost 6, with 24 bases in between. CDR1 LNHNV and CDR2 YYDKDF come from the germline V gene (reference sequence). The CDR3 loop reads CATSTAPTKGVGAEAFF. The CDR3 coding sequence is TGTGCCACCAGCACGGCGCCTACCAAGGGGGTCGGGGCTGAAGCTTTCTTT.

The sample holds many counts of this clone. The J gene is TRBJ1-2, the V gene TRBV29-1; the match to TRBD1 covers 7 bases. Germline CDR1 is SQVTM and CDR2 is ANQGSEA. The CDR3 runs 13 residues. Germline trimming cut 5 bases from V and 5 bases from J; bases unmatched to any gene: 8. The CDR3 DNA is TGCAGCGTTTCTACAGGGGTGGGGTATGGCTACACCTTC. Translating it yields CSVSTGVGYGYTF.

This clone was observed once. The chain's CDR3 is CASGSNPGLAGGGEQFF. Here the CDR3 DNA reads TGTGCTAGTGGTTCCAACCCGGGACTAGCGGGAGGTGGTGAGCAGTTCTTC. The chain links TRBV12-5 to TRBJ2-1; 15 bases fit TRBD2. The germline V gene encodes CDR1 LGHNT and CDR2 FRNRAP. The V and J ends lost 4 bases and 9 bases, in that order; junction bases with no gene match: 10. The CDR3 is 17 residues long.

This chain joins TRBV11-3 and TRBJ2-5; 7 bases match TRBD1. The CDR3 has 14 residues. The V segment lost 5 bases and the J segment 5 bases; nucleotides outside the gene matches: 8. Germline V gene sequence: CDR1 SGHNT, CDR2 YENEEA. CDR3 DNA: TGTGCCAGCAGCGCTACGACAGGGTCGGAGACCCAGTACTTC. Amino acids: CASSATTGSETQYF.

The chain is built from TRBV7-2 and TRBJ2-7; 9 bases fit TRBD2. Germline assignment: CDR1 SGHTA and CDR2 FQGNSA. This CDR3 contains 17 residues. V gave up 5 bases and J gave up 13 bases; unmatched junction bases: 24. The CDR3 reads CASSQSGGGRPGLAVYF. The CDR3 DNA follows: TGTGCCAGCAGCCAATCGGGGGGTGGCAGGCCGGGACTAGCCGTCTACTTC.

This rearrangement joins TRBV27 to TRBJ2-3; unclear D gene. Trimming pared 4 bases from V and 5 bases from J, leaving 7 bases between. There are 12 residues in the CDR3. Germline CDR1 and CDR2: MNHEY and SMNVEV (reference sequence). The CDR3 protein is CASSSYVDTQYF. As DNA, the CDR3 is TGTGCCAGCAGTTCCTACGTAGATACGCAGTATTTT.

The V call is TRBV28, the J call TRBJ2-2, with TRBD1 identical over 8 bases. The germline gives CDR1 MDHEN, CDR2 SYDVKM. The length of the CDR3 is 14 residues. V lost 10 bases and J lost 6; bases outside the gene matches: 10. The chain's CDR3 is CATGQGRSAGELFF. The CDR3 DNA is TGTGCCACTGGACAGGGACGTTCTGCCGGGGAGCTGTTTTTT.

The gene calls are TRBV4-3 and TRBJ2-1; D might be TRBD1 (6 bases). From germline, CDR1 is LGHNA and CDR2 YSLEER. Deletions cut 0 bases from V and 4 bases from J, with 13 bases between. This CDR3 region has 16 residues. CDR3 in amino acids: CASSQEGAGGYNEQFF. The CDR3 nucleotides are TGCGCCAGCAGCCAAGAGGGGGCGGGCGGTTACAATGAGCAGTTCTTC.

The chain uses TRBV19 and TRBJ2-7; D possibly corresponds to TRBD1 (5 bases). In germline, CDR1 is LNHDA, CDR2 SQIVND (reference sequence). Trimming left V 3 bases short and J 10 bases short, with 13 bases between. The CDR3 totals 12 residues. In DNA, the CDR3 is TGTGCCAGTAGTATTTGGCAGGGCCGCCAGTACTTC. Translating it yields CASSIWQGRQYF.

The chain couples TRBV30 to TRBJ2-1; weak D call: TRBD2 (6 bases). The CDR3 sequence is 14 residues long. V was cut by 8 bases and J by 0 bases, with 14 bases left in between. CDR1 and CDR2 (germline): GTSNPN, SVGIG (reference sequence). CDR3 DNA sequence: TGTGCCCGATCGTCCGGGAGCTCCTACAATGAGCAGTTCTTC. Translated: CARSSGSSYNEQFF.

DNA of the CDR3: TGTGCCAGCAGCTTTTCAGTCAGGGATGAAAAACTGTTTTTT. Translation: CASSFSVRDEKLFF. This sequence joins TRBV7-9 and TRBJ1-4, with D perhaps TRBD1 (5 bases). Germline CDR1 is SEHNR and CDR2 is FQNEAQ (reference sequence). Trimming stripped 3 bases from V and 6 bases from J, with 11 bases between. The CDR3 covers 14 residues.

CDR3 coding DNA: TGTGCCATCAGTGAGTCGATCGCTGAGAGGCAGTGGGAGACCCAGTACTTC. Translation: CAISESIAERQWETQYF. The gene calls are TRBV10-3 and TRBJ2-5; D is uncertain. The V gene's germline CDR1 is ENHRY and CDR2 SYGVKD. The CDR3 is 17 residues long. The V gene lost 0 bases and the J gene lost 5 bases, with 19 bases spanning the gap.